The source of this TCR beta chain is a study of blood T cells in healthy people across ages. A sample-barcoded 5' primer and a J-beta primer mix were used in a second PCR of roughly 6 to 11 cycles. TCRdb analysed the 5' RACE reads with MiXCR anew, one entry per CDR3 protein. In the table there are roughly 2 million distinct CDR3 sequences, 49% of which are singletons. The germline V gene encodes CDR1 MNHEY and CDR2 SVGEGT. This CDR3 contains 14 residues. V dropped 4 bases and J dropped 5 bases, with 12 bases sitting between them. This chain connects TRBV6-2 or TRBV6-3 to TRBJ1-5; D uncertain. The material sequenced was blood. The receptor comes from a middle-aged woman in good health. CDR3 nucleotides: TGTGCCAGCAGTTCCACGGGTTTCTATCAGCCCCAGCATTTT. The encoded protein is CASSSTGFYQPQHF.